Listed here are 32 T cell receptor beta chains from one sample, sequenced in a study of T cell repertoires and HLA-DP antigens. TCRdb's table, derived via immunoSEQ multiplex PCR, lists solely in-frame clones and lacks some. The sample holds about 73,000 clones, about 80% seen once. For these receptors, no antigen is known. Source material: CD4+ T cells from PBMCs. The receptor source for this set is a man aged 60-69 years in good health and CMV-seronegative.

The V and J genes are TRBV7-9 and TRBJ1-2; tentative D call: TRBD1 (6 bases). The germline gives CDR1 SEHNR, CDR2 FQNEAQ (reference sequence). The CDR3 spans 16 residues. V was pared by 5 bases and J by 6 bases, with 22 bases between. The CDR3 nucleotides are TGTGCCAGCAGCACACTACAGGGCGCCACTGGGAATGGCTACACCTTC. Translation gives CASSTLQGATGNGYTF. Filled out from reference TRBV7-9 and TRBJ1-2, the complete variable domain reads DTGVSQNPRHKITKRGQNVTFRCDPISEHNRLYWYRQTLGQGPEFLTYFQNEAQLEKSRLLSDRFSAERPKGSFSTLEIQRTEQGDSAMYLCASSTLQGATGNGYTFGSGTRLTVV.

The count of this clone is one. This chain connects TRBV5-1 to TRBJ2-5; no clear D. Trimming removed 7 bases at V and 2 bases at J, with 15 bases between. Per germline, CDR1 SGHRS and CDR2 YFSETQ. The CDR3 runs 14 residues. In nucleotides, the CDR3 is TGCGCCAGCCGAATCGGGCCACGGCAAGAGACCCAGTACTTC. Its translation is CASRIGPRQETQYF.

This clone was found a few times. The chain couples TRBV2 to TRBJ1-2; D is unclear. Germline CDR1 SNHLY, CDR2 FYNNEI. This CDR3 contains 14 residues. V was clipped by 7 bases and J by 8 bases, with 20 bases between them. CDR3 residues: CASIYQRDSQGYTF. DNA for the CDR3: TGTGCCAGCATATACCAGAGGGATTCACAGGGCTACACCTTC. The complete variable domain, with remaining parts taken from reference TRBV2 and TRBJ1-2, reads EPEVTQTPSHQVTQMGQEVILRCVPISNHLYFYWYRQILGQKVEFLVSFYNNEISEKSEIFDDQFSVERPDGSNFTLKIRSTKLEDSAMYFCASIYQRDSQGYTFGSGTRLTVV.

This clone was recorded at least ten times. This chain links TRBV13 with TRBJ2-3; D is unresolved. CDR1 is PRHDT and CDR2 is FYEKMQ in the germline V gene (reference sequence). This CDR3 spans 14 amino acids. The V gene lost 7 bases and the J gene lost 0 bases, with 11 bases spanning the gap. The CDR3 DNA is TGTGCCAGCACCTCCTGGGTTAGCACAGATACGCAGTATTTT. Its protein is CASTSWVSTDTQYF. Full variable domain (outside the CDR3, taken from reference TRBV13 and TRBJ2-3): AAGVIQSPRHLIKEKRETATLKCYPIPRHDTVYWYQQGPGQDPQFLISFYEKMQSDKGSIPDRFSAQQFSDYHSELNMSSLELGDSALYFCASTSWVSTDTQYFGPGTRLTVL.

The chain has TRBV9 and TRBJ2-3; D is uncertain. CDR1 SGDLS and CDR2 YYNGEE come from the germline V gene. This CDR3 contains 16 residues. Trimming took off 0 bases at V and 2 bases at J, with 13 bases between the two ends. The CDR3 bases are TGTGCCAGCAGCGTAGCGCTGGCGGCTAACACAGATACGCAGTATTTT. It encodes CASSVALAANTDTQYF.

V is TRBV5-6 and J is TRBJ1-5, with 9 bases aligning to TRBD1. Trimming took 5 bases from V and 3 from J; bases not matched to a gene: 6. Germline V gene sequence: CDR1 SGHDT, CDR2 YYEEEE. The CDR3 is 15 residues long. In DNA form, the CDR3 reads TGTGCCAGCAGTGCCGGGACAGGGTACAATCAGCCCCAGCATTTT. Translating gives CASSAGTGYNQPQHF.

This chain joins TRBV2 and TRBJ1-1; D is undetermined. Per the germline V gene, CDR1 is SNHLY and CDR2 is FYNNEI. Trimming removed 3 bases at V and 3 bases at J, with 5 bases between. This CDR3 has 12 amino acids. CDR3 protein: CASSDPDTEAFF. In DNA, the CDR3 is TGTGCCAGCAGTGATCCCGACACTGAAGCTTTCTTT.

This clone appeared a single time. This rearrangement joins TRBV19 to TRBJ1-5; possibly TRBD1 for D (5 bases). Trimming shortened V by 3 bases and J by 6 bases, and 15 bases separated the two germline ends. The germline CDR1 and CDR2 sequences are LNHDA and SQIVND (reference sequence). The CDR3 sequence is 15 residues long. CDR3 in amino acids: CASSISDWGGQPQHF. CDR3 nucleotides: TGTGCCAGTAGTATTTCCGATTGGGGGGGTCAGCCCCAGCATTTT.

J is TRBJ1-4 and V is TRBV4-3; D might be TRBD1 (5 bases). The germline CDR1 and CDR2 sequences are LGHNA and YSLEER. The V gene lost 2 bases and the J gene lost 6 bases, with 10 bases spanning the gap. CDR3 length: 14 residues. The CDR3 nucleotides are TGCGCCAGCAGCCAACCCGGGACCGATGAAAAACTGTTTTTT. Translated: CASSQPGTDEKLFF.

The chain joins TRBV7-2 to TRBJ2-5; 8 bases fit TRBD2. After removal of 6 bases from V and 1 base from J, the junction contained 4 bases not matched to a gene. Germline CDR1 is SGHTA and CDR2 is FQGNSA. This CDR3 has 14 residues. The CDR3 nucleotides read TGTGCCAGCAGTGTAGCGGGGCCCCAAGAGACCCAGTACTTC. This encodes CASSVAGPQETQYF.

The chain is built from TRBV30 and TRBJ1-6; tentative D call: TRBD1 (6 bases). The CDR3 length is 15 residues. Trimming removed 0 bases from V and 7 bases from J, with 13 bases in between. Looked up from germline, CDR1 is GTSNPN and CDR2 is SVGIG (reference sequence). CDR3 region: CAWSVKAGENSPLHF. The CDR3 region has the DNA TGTGCCTGGAGTGTTAAAGCAGGGGAGAATTCACCCCTCCACTTT.

This clone showed up just once. The chain carries TRBV20-1 and TRBJ1-1; D gene ambiguous. Trimming removed 3 bases at V and 3 bases at J, with 5 bases between. CDR1 is DFQATT and CDR2 is SNEGSKA in the germline V gene (reference sequence). The CDR3 has 11 amino acids. Here the CDR3 reads CSARVDTEAFF. DNA of the CDR3: TGCAGTGCTAGGGTCGACACTGAAGCTTTCTTT.

The V call is TRBV5-1, the J call TRBJ2-3; D uncertain. This CDR3 has 14 amino acids. From germline, CDR1 is SGHRS and CDR2 YFSETQ. V dropped 3 bases and J dropped 1 base, with 9 bases sitting between them. The CDR3 sequence is CASSSLTGTDTQYF. Here the CDR3 DNA reads TGCGCCAGCAGCTCCTTAACGGGCACAGATACGCAGTATTTT.

The CDR3 spells CASNHGGAQETQYF. CDR3 in DNA: TGTGCCAGTAATCACGGGGGGGCTCAAGAGACCCAGTACTTC. The chain links TRBV19 to TRBJ2-5; 8 positions agree with TRBD2. With 7 bases clipped from V and 2 bases from J, the junction kept 6 bases outside the gene matches. The CDR3 sequence is 14 residues long. In germline, CDR1 is LNHDA, CDR2 SQIVND (reference sequence).

This clone was found once. This sequence joins TRBV7-9 and TRBJ1-2, with D unclear. Germline CDR1 and CDR2: SEHNR and FQNEAQ (reference sequence). The CDR3 extends over 13 amino acids. Trimming cost V 1 base and J 7 bases, with 10 bases left between them. The CDR3 is CASSLGPGGGYTF. The DNA for the CDR3 is TGTGCCAGCAGCTTAGGGCCAGGAGGTGGCTACACCTTC.

The V and J genes are TRBV5-1 and TRBJ2-1; D gene uncertain. V was pared by 0 bases and J by 0 bases, with 7 bases between. CDR3 length: 15 amino acids. Germline V gives CDR1 SGHRS, CDR2 YFSETQ. CDR3 protein: CASSLGLPSYNEQFF. CDR3 nucleotide sequence: TGCGCCAGCAGCTTGGGACTTCCCTCCTACAATGAGCAGTTCTTC.

V usage is TRBV6-5 and J usage is TRBJ1-1, with D perhaps matching TRBD1 (6 bases). The CDR3 spans 13 residues. Germline assignment: CDR1 MNHEY and CDR2 SVGAGI. V was pared by 6 bases and J by 10 bases, with 18 bases between. CDR3 DNA sequence: TGTGCCAGCAGACTCGGTATAGGACAGCCAGCTTTCTTT. This encodes CASRLGIGQPAFF.

The J gene is TRBJ2-7, the V gene TRBV27; 7 bases are shared with TRBD2. CDR3 length: 15 amino acids. V shed 4 bases, J shed 4 bases, and the junction held 10 bases outside the gene matches. Germline V gene lookup returns CDR1 MNHEY and CDR2 SMNVEV (reference sequence). Here the CDR3 DNA reads TGTGCCAGCAGTTCGGCTGGGGGGGGGAGATACGAGCAGTACTTC. It codes for CASSSAGGGRYEQYF.

This clone was seen ten or more times. This sequence joins TRBV10-1 and TRBJ2-1; 7 nucleotides align to TRBD2. V shed 6 bases and J 3 bases; nucleotides not matched to a gene: 11. The CDR3 spans 16 residues. CDR1 is WNHNN and CDR2 is SYGVQD in the germline V gene (reference sequence). Here the CDR3 DNA reads TGCGCCAGCAGCAGAGCCGGGACTACCGACTACAATGAGCAGTTCTTC. As protein: CASSRAGTTDYNEQFF.

This chain links TRBV7-8 with TRBJ2-7; D call uncertain. With 6 bases removed from V and 3 bases from J, the gap between germline ends came to 12 bases. Germline V gene sequence: CDR1 SGHVS, CDR2 FQNEAQ. The CDR3 spans 13 residues. CDR3 protein: CASSRQTIYEQYV. CDR3 in DNA: TGTGCCAGCAGTCGACAAACAATCTACGAGCAGTACGTC.

The chain joins TRBV5-1 to TRBJ2-7; 8 bases line up with TRBD2. Per the germline V gene, CDR1 is SGHRS and CDR2 is YFSETQ. This CDR3 contains 14 residues. After removal of 4 bases from V and 6 bases from J, the junction contained 9 bases not matched to a gene. The DNA for the CDR3 is TGCGCCAGCAGCACCGATACGGGGGGGCTCGAGCAGTACTTC. Its protein is CASSTDTGGLEQYF.

V and J are TRBV7-9 and TRBJ1-4; 7 bases line up with TRBD1. This CDR3 comprises 13 residues. From germline, CDR1 is SEHNR and CDR2 FQNEAQ (reference sequence). Losses at the gene ends were 4 bases for V and 7 bases for J; bases not matched to a gene: 3. CDR3 DNA: TGTGCCAGCAGCTACAGGGGAGGTGAAAAACTGTTTTTT. It encodes CASSYRGGEKLFF.

The rearrangement uses TRBV19 and TRBJ1-5; D remains unclear. Trimming took off 1 base at V and 16 bases at J, with 20 bases between the two ends. CDR3 length: 14 amino acids. The germline V gene has CDR1 LNHDA and CDR2 SQIVND (reference sequence). CDR3 region: CASSIGVGQPRKHF. The CDR3 coding sequence is TGTGCCAGTAGTATAGGGGTCGGGCAGCCGAGGAAACATTTT.

Here the CDR3 DNA reads TGTGCCAGCAGTTACTCAGGGGGACCGGGCACTGAAGCTTTCTTT. It encodes CASSYSGGPGTEAFF. The V call is TRBV6-5, the J call TRBJ1-1; perhaps TRBD1 as D (6 bases). V gave up 0 bases and J gave up 4 bases, with 12 bases separating them. Germline CDR1 and CDR2: MNHEY and SVGAGI. This CDR3 spans 15 amino acids.

The chain has TRBV6-6 and TRBJ2-2; D may be TRBD2 (5 bases). V lost 2 bases and J 3 bases, leaving 13 bases between the germline ends. Germline CDR1 is MNHNY and CDR2 is SVGAGI (reference sequence). CDR3 length: 16 residues. As DNA, the CDR3 is TGTGCCAGCAGTTACCCCCAGGTCGGGGACACCGGGGAGCTGTTTTTT. This translates into CASSYPQVGDTGELFF.

This chain connects TRBV5-1 to TRBJ2-5; D is perhaps TRBD2 (5 bases). Germline-derived CDR1 and CDR2 are SGHRS and YFSETQ. The V end was cut by 3 bases, the J end by 5 bases, with 5 bases between. The CDR3 loop spans 11 amino acids. Written as DNA, the CDR3 is TGCGCCAGCAGCTCGGGGGAGACCCAGTACTTC. Its protein is CASSSGETQYF.

The genes are TRBV25-1 and TRBJ1-2, with D perhaps TRBD1 (6 bases). The V end lost 6 bases, the J end lost 11 bases, and 19 bases lay between the germline ends. CDR1 is MGHDK and CDR2 is SYGVNS in the germline V gene. This CDR3 region has 13 residues. The CDR3 DNA follows: TGTGCCAGCAGGACCGGGGGCGGGATGGATTACACCTTC. Protein: CASRTGGGMDYTF.

The chain has TRBV28 and TRBJ1-5, with a tentative D call TRBD1 (6 bases). This CDR3 has 19 amino acids. With 4 bases removed from V and 3 bases from J, the gap between germline ends came to 25 bases. Germline CDR1 and CDR2: MDHEN and SYDVKM. CDR3 DNA sequence: TGTGCCAGCAGTTCTGAGCAGGGGCCATCAGGGGATCACAATCAGCCCCAGCATTTT. It is translated as CASSSEQGPSGDHNQPQHF.

The genes are TRBV27 and TRBJ1-2, with D unclear. Germline V gives CDR1 MNHEY, CDR2 SMNVEV (reference sequence). The CDR3 length is 12 residues. V lost 9 bases and J lost 8, with 16 bases in between. Here the CDR3 reads CASSDLMRGYTF. For the CDR3, the DNA is TGTGCCAGTTCGGACCTTATGAGGGGCTACACCTTC.

This clone was seen once. This chain joins TRBV29-1 and TRBJ1-1; 9 bases line up with TRBD1. The CDR3 sequence is 11 residues long. Germline assignment: CDR1 SQVTM and CDR2 ANQGSEA. After removal of 6 bases from V and 10 bases from J, the junction contained 6 bases not matched to a gene. The CDR3 bases are TGCAGCGTGAGGACAGGGGATGTAGCTTTCTTT. Residues: CSVRTGDVAFF.

The V gene is TRBV9, the J gene TRBJ2-7; D gene uncertain. Trimming took off 0 bases at V and 3 bases at J, with 10 bases between the two ends. Germline CDR1 is SGDLS and CDR2 is YYNGEE. This CDR3 region has 14 residues. For the CDR3, the DNA is TGTGCCAGCAGCGTAGAAACTCGAGGCTACGAGCAGTACTTC. Translation: CASSVETRGYEQYF.

This chain's CDR3 is CASSIARDTQYF. DNA for the CDR3: TGTGCCAGTAGTATAGCTCGAGATACGCAGTATTTT. The rearrangement uses TRBV19 and TRBJ2-3, with D unresolved. Germline loops: CDR1 LNHDA, CDR2 SQIVND (reference sequence). Trimming stripped 1 base from V and 5 bases from J, with 4 bases between. This CDR3 comprises 12 residues.